Each of the 22 T cell receptor beta chains below was sequenced from the same sample in a study of identical twins. A single record per CDR3 protein comes from TCRdb applying MiXCR to the 5' RACE reads. The data contain 500,000 or so distinct CDR3 sequences, more than 13% of them seen just once; the ten biggest clones take up about 1%. This sample also belongs to another study, concerning yellow fever vaccine responses in identical twins.

The source material was CD4+ T cells sorted from blood. The receptors stem from a woman aged 18-29 years in good health.

This clonotype has a handful of counts. The rearrangement uses TRBV7-2 and TRBJ2-3, with TRBD1 as a possible D gene (7 bases). This CDR3 spans 16 amino acids. Germline V gives CDR1 SGHTA, CDR2 FQGNSA. Between the trimmed V and J ends, which lost 7 bases and 0 bases, there was a span of 17 bases. DNA of the CDR3: TGTGCCAGCAACCTCCAGGGGGGTATCAGCACAGATACGCAGTATTTT. Amino acid sequence: CASNLQGGISTDTQYF.

CDR3 DNA: TGTGCCAGCAGTTACTCTGGGCAGGGCTATCAGCCCCAGCATTTT. Amino acid sequence: CASSYSGQGYQPQHF. The chain uses TRBV7-2 and TRBJ1-5; a possible D gene is TRBD1 (5 bases). Between the trimmed V and J ends, which lost 6 bases and 5 bases, there was a span of 17 bases. The CDR3 covers 15 residues. The V gene's germline CDR1 is SGHTA and CDR2 FQGNSA.

This clonotype was picked up a small number of times. This chain joins TRBV20-1 and TRBJ2-7; TRBD1 matches 7 bases. The CDR3 contains 15 residues. The V gene end was trimmed by 1 base and the J gene end by 2 bases; junction bases not matched to a gene: 8. Germline assignment: CDR1 DFQATT and CDR2 SNEGSKA (reference sequence). The CDR3 region is CSARARTGQPYEQYF. The DNA for the CDR3 is TGCAGTGCTAGAGCCAGGACAGGCCAGCCCTACGAGCAGTACTTC.

The table lists this clonotype with a few counts. The chain joins TRBV11-2 to TRBJ2-7, with 8 bases fitting TRBD2. The ends lost 5 bases at V and 3 bases at J; junction bases unmatched: 6. From germline, CDR1 is SGHAT and CDR2 FQNNGV. The CDR3 length is 14 residues. CDR3: CASSTREGVYEQYF. Written as DNA, the CDR3 is TGTGCCAGCAGCACCCGGGAGGGTGTCTACGAGCAGTACTTC.

This clonotype was observed at least ten times. The V and J genes are TRBV7-2 and TRBJ2-7; D not certain. The CDR3 is 14 residues long. Trimming cost V 1 base and J 3 bases, with 10 bases left between them. Germline CDR1 SGHTA, CDR2 FQGNSA. The CDR3 here is CASSLGVGYYEQYF. For the CDR3, the DNA is TGTGCCAGCAGCTTAGGGGTCGGGTACTACGAGCAGTACTTC.

This clonotype occurred a few times. The chain uses TRBV7-2 and TRBJ2-7; 9 bases are a match to TRBD2. With V trimmed by 5 bases and J by 2 bases, 10 bases remained unmatched. Germline V CDR1 and CDR2: SGHTA, FQGNSA. The CDR3 has 16 residues. The CDR3 DNA follows: TGTGCCAGCAGCCTAAGAGGCGGGGGGGGAACCTACGAGCAGTACTTC. This gives the protein CASSLRGGGGTYEQYF.

The chain recombines TRBV11-3 with TRBJ2-7; possible D gene TRBD1, 5 bases. V lost 8 bases and J lost 5, with 16 bases in between. CDR3 length: 13 residues. Germline V lookup: CDR1 SGHNT, CDR2 YENEEA. This CDR3 reads CASVDPGFHEQYF. DNA for the CDR3: TGTGCCAGCGTCGACCCAGGGTTCCACGAGCAGTACTTC.

This clonotype was picked up a small number of times. The chain links TRBV7-2 to TRBJ1-2; D may be TRBD1 (6 bases). This CDR3 has 13 residues. The germline V gene has CDR1 SGHTA and CDR2 FQGNSA. The germline V and J ends were trimmed by 6 bases and 4 bases, with 12 bases remaining between them. The CDR3 DNA sequence: TGTGCCAGCAGGGGGGGGACAATCTATGGCTACACCTTC. It encodes CASRGGTIYGYTF.

This clonotype was seen repeatedly, ten times or more. This chain links TRBV29-1 with TRBJ2-3; D gene ambiguous. The CDR3 loop spans 14 amino acids. Germline V gene lookup returns CDR1 SQVTM and CDR2 ANQGSEA. With 5 bases removed from V and 2 bases from J, the gap between germline ends came to 14 bases. The CDR3 nucleotides are TGCAGCGTTCTTCCTGGGATACACACAGATACGCAGTATTTT. Residues: CSVLPGIHTDTQYF.

The chain couples TRBV5-1 to TRBJ2-7; 7 nucleotides align to TRBD1. Germline-derived CDR1 and CDR2 are SGHRS and YFSETQ. This CDR3 is 15 amino acids long. J was trimmed by 5 bases and V by 3 bases; bases with no gene match: 11. CDR3 in amino acids: CASSWGQPGRNEQYF. The CDR3 DNA follows: TGCGCCAGCAGCTGGGGACAGCCTGGACGCAACGAGCAGTACTTC.

The V and J genes are TRBV7-2 and TRBJ2-7; 9 bases fit TRBD1. The CDR3 is made up of 15 amino acids. V lost 4 bases and J lost 6; bases outside the gene matches: 10. Germline CDR1 reads SGHTA; CDR2 reads FQGNSA. In DNA form, the CDR3 reads TGTGCCAGCAGCTGGAAGACGACAGGGGGGTTCGAGCAGTACTTC. Translation: CASSWKTTGGFEQYF.

This clonotype was observed a few times. This chain joins TRBV7-2 and TRBJ2-3, with D hard to call. The ends were cut back, 3 bases at V and 2 bases at J, with 9 bases in the middle. The CDR3 totals 14 residues. Germline CDR1 is SGHTA and CDR2 is FQGNSA. This chain's CDR3 is CASSFRSHTDTQYF. In DNA, the CDR3 is TGTGCCAGCAGCTTCCGGAGCCACACAGATACGCAGTATTTT.

The genes are TRBV13 and TRBJ2-1; 9 positions agree with TRBD2. Trimming cost V 4 bases and J 0 bases; bases outside gene matches: 7. Germline assignment: CDR1 PRHDT and CDR2 FYEKMQ (reference sequence). The CDR3 has 17 amino acids. CDR3 in amino acids: CASSSWTSVSSYNEQFF. CDR3 nucleotides: TGTGCCAGCAGCTCGTGGACTAGCGTTTCCTCCTACAATGAGCAGTTCTTC.

In its sample, this clonotype was seen a few times. The chain recombines TRBV20-1 with TRBJ2-3; 11 nucleotides agree with TRBD2. CDR1 is DFQATT, CDR2 SNEGSKA, per germline (reference sequence). The CDR3 runs to 15 residues. Trimming at V came to 6 bases and at J to 2 bases, leaving 7 bases not matched to a gene. For the CDR3, the DNA is TGCAGTGCCTCTCAACTAGCGGGAGTCACAGATACGCAGTATTTT. Translating gives CSASQLAGVTDTQYF.

The chain is built from TRBV6-2 or TRBV6-3 and TRBJ2-6; D gene uncertain. The CDR3 loop spans 11 amino acids. Looked up from germline, CDR1 is MNHEY and CDR2 is SVGEGT. The V and J ends lost 6 bases and 11 bases respectively, with 8 bases between them. This chain's CDR3 is CASSLTDVLTF. The CDR3 region has the DNA TGTGCCAGCAGCCTCACGGACGTCCTGACTTTC.

The chain couples TRBV6-1 to TRBJ1-4; 7 bases are shared with TRBD1. Germline loops: CDR1 MNHNS, CDR2 SASEGT. The CDR3 loop spans 16 amino acids. The V gene end was trimmed by 3 bases and the J gene end by 5 bases; junction bases not matched to a gene: 9. CDR3: CASSDYSGQMNEKLFF. The DNA of the CDR3 is TGTGCCAGCAGTGACTACTCGGGACAGATGAATGAAAAACTGTTTTTT.

The genes are TRBV5-1 and TRBJ2-3, with 14 nucleotides matching TRBD2. The CDR3 sequence is 19 residues long. J lost 0 bases, V lost 3 bases, and 9 bases had no gene match. Germline lookup yields CDR1 SGHRS and CDR2 YFSETQ. CDR3 nucleotides: TGCGCCAGCAGCTCCGGACTAGCGGGGGGTCAAGATAGCACAGATACGCAGTATTTT. Its translation is CASSSGLAGGQDSTDTQYF.

This clonotype was counted at least ten times. This rearrangement joins TRBV5-1 to TRBJ2-3; TRBD2 matches 13 bases. The CDR3 runs to 18 residues. The V segment lost 5 bases and the J segment 6 bases; nucleotides outside the gene matches: 15. Germline CDR1 is SGHRS and CDR2 is YFSETQ. The CDR3: CASSPGTSGARLLDTQYF. In nucleotides, the CDR3 is TGCGCCAGCAGTCCCGGGACTAGCGGGGCCCGCCTTTTGGATACGCAGTATTTT.

The rearrangement links TRBV6-5 to TRBJ2-1; D uncertain. CDR1 and CDR2 from the germline V gene are MNHEY and SVGAGI. The CDR3 sequence is 13 residues long. Trimming took 0 bases from V and 4 from J, leaving 4 bases between them. CDR3 DNA sequence: TGTGCCAGCAGTTACTCTACGTACAATGAGCAGTTCTTC. As protein: CASSYSTYNEQFF.

This clonotype was observed a few times. The conserved final phenylalanine or tryptophan is absent from the CDR3, which likely points to a read error. Because the CDR3's place on the DNA is in doubt, the DNA is left out and the CDR3 is given as listed by TCRdb. The chain carries TRBV29-1 and TRBJ2-5; the table's D call TRBD2 went unverified against the DNA. 9 amino acids form the CDR3, both terminal residues included. Germline V gene sequence: CDR1 SQVTM, CDR2 ANQGSEA. The CDR3 spells CSTHPPGLA.

The V gene is TRBV2, the J gene TRBJ1-1; perhaps TRBD1 as D (6 bases). V lost 6 bases and J 4 bases, leaving 12 bases between the germline ends. Germline values: CDR1 SNHLY, CDR2 FYNNEI. This CDR3 comprises 13 residues. CDR3 DNA: TGTGCCAGCAGGCTAACAGGGCTCACTGAAGCTTTCTTT. Translating gives CASRLTGLTEAFF.

The rearrangement links TRBV20-1 to TRBJ2-1, with TRBD2 matching over 8 bases. This CDR3 is 16 amino acids long. V shed 0 bases, J shed 6 bases, and the junction held 10 bases outside the gene matches. In germline, CDR1 is DFQATT, CDR2 SNEGSKA (reference sequence). The CDR3 region has the DNA TGCAGTGCTAGAGACCGCTTGAGCGGGAGTTCCAATGAGCAGTTCTTC. It specifies CSARDRLSGSSNEQFF.